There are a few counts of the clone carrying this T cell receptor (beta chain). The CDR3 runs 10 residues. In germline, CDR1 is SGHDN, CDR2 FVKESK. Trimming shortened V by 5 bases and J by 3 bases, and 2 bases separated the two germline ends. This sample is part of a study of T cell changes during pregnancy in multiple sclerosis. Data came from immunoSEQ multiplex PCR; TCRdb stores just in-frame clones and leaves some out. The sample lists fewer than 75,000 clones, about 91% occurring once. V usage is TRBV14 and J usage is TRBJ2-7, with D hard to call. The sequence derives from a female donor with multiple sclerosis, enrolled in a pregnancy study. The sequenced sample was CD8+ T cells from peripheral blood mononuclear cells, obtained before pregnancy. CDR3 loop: CASSYYEQYF. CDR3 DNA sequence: TGTGCCAGCAGCTACTACGAGCAGTACTTC.